This TCR beta chain was recovered during a study of T cell responses to AZD1222 COVID-19 vaccine. Study findings and constraints: The donors showed a predominance of white British ancestry and of females, with possible underestimation of clonal diversity.

V lost 0 bases and J lost 7; bases outside the gene matches: 10. The germline V gene encodes CDR1 MGHRA and CDR2 YSYEKL. This CDR3 comprises 16 residues. Libraries were prepared by immunoSEQ multiplex PCR; TCRdb keeps only in-frame clonotypes and omits some of them. This sample yields some 54,000 clones, of which nearly 90% are seen a single time; just under 4% belongs to the top ten. Of note for this clone: What it binds is not known.

Specimen: peripheral blood, collected on day 0 of AZD1222 vaccination. This chain uses TRBV4-1 with TRBJ2-7; TRBD1 agrees at 9 bases. The TCR was taken from an adult in good health. The CDR3: CASSQDRGQGIREQYF. CDR3 DNA: TGCGCCAGCAGCCAAGATAGAGGACAGGGGATAAGGGAGCAGTACTTC.